The 32 T cell receptor beta chains presented below share a single source sample, sequenced in a study of blood T cell repertoires in COVID-19. Assay used: immunoSEQ multiplex PCR; TCRdb lists only in-frame clones, some missing. The sample consists of under 500,000 clones, roughly 91% of them appearing once. Sample: peripheral blood. All receptors derive from a woman in her 30s with acute or convalescent COVID-19.

The sample holds a few counts of this clone. The rearrangement joins TRBV5-3 to TRBJ1-1; TRBD1 might be the D (5 bases). TRBV5-3 is flagged as an ORF with uncertain function. V gave up 4 bases and J gave up 5 bases, with 18 bases separating them. The CDR3 sequence is 15 residues long. The CDR3 sequence: CARSARRRVGTEAFF. CDR3 nucleotide sequence: TGTGCCAGAAGCGCTCGCCGCAGGGTAGGAACTGAAGCTTTCTTT.

This clone occurred once. The rearrangement links TRBV27 to TRBJ1-4, with D tentatively TRBD1 (6 bases). V was shortened by 6 bases and J by 8 bases, with 16 bases between the two germline ends. This CDR3 spans 14 amino acids. The germline CDR1 and CDR2 sequences are MNHEY and SMNVEV (reference sequence). The DNA of the CDR3 is TGTGCCAGCAGGGGACATCTCGAGGGGGAAAAACTGTTTTTT. Amino acid sequence: CASRGHLEGEKLFF.

This clone was recorded only once. J is TRBJ1-1 and V is TRBV7-2; D unresolved. This CDR3 has 12 residues. Trimming pared 2 bases from V and 11 bases from J, leaving 12 bases between. Per germline, CDR1 SGHTA and CDR2 FQGNSA. CDR3 loop: CASSLLQSGAFF. Here the CDR3 DNA reads TGTGCCAGCAGCTTATTGCAGTCTGGCGCTTTCTTT.

This sequence joins TRBV13 and TRBJ2-1; 15 positions agree with TRBD2. The V segment lost 4 bases and the J segment 9 bases; nucleotides outside the gene matches: 7. CDR3 length equals 16 residues. CDR1 and CDR2 from the germline V gene are PRHDT and FYEKMQ (reference sequence). CDR3 sequence: CASSSGLAGGPFEQFF. DNA of the CDR3: TGTGCCAGCAGCTCTGGACTAGCGGGGGGGCCATTTGAGCAGTTCTTC. The full variable domain, completed using reference TRBV13 and TRBJ2-1, is AAGVIQSPRHLIKEKRETATLKCYPIPRHDTVYWYQQGPGQDPQFLISFYEKMQSDKGSIPDRFSAQQFSDYHSELNMSSLELGDSALYFCASSSGLAGGPFEQFFGPGTRLTVL.

V is TRBV6-5 and J is TRBJ2-7; the match to TRBD1 covers 8 bases. Looked up from germline, CDR1 is MNHEY and CDR2 is SVGAGI. Unmatched junction bases numbered 8, after V lost 4 bases and J lost 9 bases. The CDR3 contains 13 residues. The CDR3 nucleotides read TGTGCCAGCAGTTCCGGGACAGGATTCGGGCAGTACTTC. This sequence encodes CASSSGTGFGQYF.

The V and J genes are TRBV2 and TRBJ1-1, with TRBD1 as a possible D gene (6 bases). This CDR3 has 13 residues. Trimming cost V 2 bases and J 11 bases, with 15 bases left between them. Germline-derived CDR1 and CDR2 are SNHLY and FYNNEI. The CDR3 sequence is CASSETGQGLAFF. The CDR3 DNA sequence: TGTGCCAGCAGTGAAACGGGACAAGGTCTCGCTTTCTTT.

The rearrangement uses TRBV10-2 and TRBJ2-7; no reliable D call. The germline V gene has CDR1 WSHSY and CDR2 SAAADI. The CDR3 loop spans 13 amino acids. V lost 5 bases to trimming and J lost 5 bases, with 13 bases between them. In nucleotides, the CDR3 is TGCGCCAGCAGTCTCACTGATCGCAACGAGCAGTACTTC. Amino acids: CASSLTDRNEQYF.

The DNA of the CDR3 is TGTGCCACCCCCAGGGGCACCACCGGGGAGCTGTTTTTT. As protein: CATPRGTTGELFF. This sequence joins TRBV7-9 and TRBJ2-2; possible D gene TRBD1, 6 bases. Looked up from germline, CDR1 is SEHNR and CDR2 is FQNEAQ (reference sequence). Between the trimmed V and J ends, which lost 10 bases and 4 bases, there was a span of 13 bases. The CDR3 loop spans 13 amino acids.

J is TRBJ1-5 and V is TRBV19; a weak D match, TRBD1 (5 bases). Germline V CDR1 and CDR2: LNHDA, SQIVND (reference sequence). V shed 5 bases and J shed 0 bases, with 14 bases lying between them. CDR3 size: 16 residues. The CDR3 coding sequence is TGTGCCAGTAGTGGAGCGGGGGTCGGTAGCAATCAGCCCCAGCATTTT. Translation: CASSGAGVGSNQPQHF.

This sequence joins TRBV20-1 and TRBJ2-3, with 7 positions matching TRBD2. With 3 bases clipped from V and 7 bases from J, the junction kept 13 bases outside the gene matches. This CDR3 contains 15 residues. Germline CDR1 is DFQATT and CDR2 is SNEGSKA (reference sequence). CDR3: CSASPYRGETYTQYF. CDR3 in DNA: TGCAGTGCTAGTCCGTACCGGGGGGAAACATATACGCAGTATTTT.

The genes are TRBV18 and TRBJ2-5; TRBD1 might be the D (5 bases). There are 15 residues in the CDR3. Per the germline V gene, CDR1 is KGHSH and CDR2 is LQKENI. The V end lost 5 bases, the J end lost 0 bases, and 13 bases lay between the germline ends. The CDR3 protein is CASSSDRVYQETQYF. CDR3 DNA sequence: TGTGCCAGCTCATCCGACAGAGTCTACCAAGAGACCCAGTACTTC. Combining the CDR3 with reference TRBV18 and TRBJ2-5 gives the whole variable domain NAGVMQNPRHLVRRRGQEARLRCSPMKGHSHVYWYRQLPEEGLKFMVYLQKENIIDESGMPKERFSAEFPKEGPSILRIQQVVRGDSAAYFCASSSDRVYQETQYFGPGTRLLVL.

This chain links TRBV20-1 with TRBJ1-6, with TRBD1 matching 10 bases. In germline, CDR1 is DFQATT, CDR2 SNEGSKA (reference sequence). V trimming: 3 bases; J trimming: 7 bases; junction bases outside the gene matches: 3. The CDR3 length is 14 residues. The CDR3 loop is CSASADRGNSPLHF. CDR3 in DNA: TGCAGTGCTAGTGCGGACAGGGGGAATTCACCCCTCCACTTT.

CDR3 in DNA: TGTGCCAGCGGGACAGGGGGCAATCAGCCCCAGCATTTT. It encodes CASGTGGNQPQHF. The chain has TRBV27 and TRBJ1-5; 10 bases agree with TRBD1. The CDR3 spans 13 residues. V lost 8 bases, J lost 2 bases, and 0 bases stayed unmatched. Per germline, CDR1 MNHEY and CDR2 SMNVEV (reference sequence).

This clone was counted between two and nine times. The chain employs TRBV3-1 (or the pseudogene TRBV3-2) and TRBJ1-6; TRBD1 agrees at 7 bases. Unmatched junction bases numbered 5, after V lost 5 bases and J lost 7 bases. The CDR3 runs 14 residues. Germline CDR1 LGHDT, CDR2 YNNKEL (reference sequence). CDR3 protein: CASSSRQGNSPLHF. The CDR3 DNA reads TGTGCCAGCAGCAGTCGACAGGGAAATTCACCCCTCCACTTT.

The chain couples TRBV9 to TRBJ2-3, with TRBD2 as a possible D gene (6 bases). Deletions cut 0 bases from V and 5 bases from J, with 7 bases between. The CDR3 consists of 13 residues. Germline V gene lookup returns CDR1 SGDLS and CDR2 YYNGEE. CDR3 amino acids: CASSVEEGDTQYF. The CDR3 DNA is TGTGCCAGCAGCGTAGAGGAGGGAGATACGCAGTATTTT.

This chain links TRBV6-6 with TRBJ2-1, with 8 bases matching TRBD2. Trimming at V came to 2 bases and at J to 12 bases, leaving 12 bases not matched to a gene. Germline V gives CDR1 MNHNY, CDR2 SVGAGI (reference sequence). This CDR3 region has 15 residues. The CDR3: CASSYPGGVNEGQFF. CDR3 in DNA: TGTGCCAGCAGTTACCCCGGGGGGGTAAATGAAGGGCAGTTCTTC.

The rearrangement uses TRBV5-4 and TRBJ2-1, with TRBD1 matching 9 bases. There are 15 residues in the CDR3. Germline trimming cut 3 bases from V and 3 bases from J; bases unmatched to any gene: 4. Germline loops: CDR1 SGHNT, CDR2 YYREEE (reference sequence). CDR3 sequence reads: CASSSGQGNYNEQFF. CDR3 in DNA: TGTGCCAGCAGCTCGGGACAGGGAAACTACAATGAGCAGTTCTTC.

The chain recombines TRBV30 with TRBJ2-1; 12 bases line up with TRBD2. The V gene end was trimmed by 3 bases and the J gene end by 8 bases; junction bases not matched to a gene: 14. The CDR3 is 17 amino acids. The V gene's germline CDR1 is GTSNPN and CDR2 SVGIG (reference sequence). The CDR3 region has the DNA TGTGCCTGGAGCGTTGATTCACTAGCGGGGGGCCGGGATGAGCAGTTCTTC. Translating it yields CAWSVDSLAGGRDEQFF.

CDR3 in amino acids: CASSIGTVTNIQYF. CDR3 DNA sequence: TGTGCCAGTAGTATAGGGACAGTCACCAACATTCAGTACTTC. This sequence joins TRBV19 and TRBJ2-4; maybe TRBD1 (6 bases). Germline V gives CDR1 LNHDA, CDR2 SQIVND (reference sequence). The CDR3 totals 14 residues. Trimming left V 1 base short and J 7 bases short, with 11 bases between. The variable domain in full, with the rest retrieved from reference TRBV19 and TRBJ2-4, is DGGITQSPKYLFRKEGQNVTLSCEQNLNHDAMYWYRQDPGQGLRLIYYSQIVNDFQKGDIAEGYSVSREKKESFPLTVTSAQKNPTAFYLCASSIGTVTNIQYFGAGTRLSVL.

The chain combines TRBV19 with TRBJ1-4; 8 bases match TRBD1. The germline CDR1 and CDR2 sequences are LNHDA and SQIVND (reference sequence). This CDR3 is 15 amino acids long. With V trimmed by 5 bases and J by 12 bases, 14 bases remained unmatched. CDR3 sequence (DNA): TGTGCCAGTAGTGAGACAGGGGTTATAAGCGTGCAACTGTTTTTT. Amino acid sequence: CASSETGVISVQLFF.

The chain carries TRBV5-1 and TRBJ2-7, with 9 bases fitting TRBD1. The CDR3 spans 14 residues. Germline V gene data show CDR1 as SGHRS and CDR2 as YFSETQ. After removal of 1 base from V and 5 bases from J, the junction contained 4 bases not matched to a gene. DNA for the CDR3: TGCGCCAGCAGCTTGCAACAGGGGGCTCACGAGCAGTACTTC. Translating gives CASSLQQGAHEQYF.

The chain combines TRBV6-2 or TRBV6-3 with TRBJ2-7; 10 nucleotides match TRBD1. The V and J ends lost 0 bases and 6 bases, in that order; junction bases with no gene match: 8. The CDR3 sequence is 16 residues long. CDR1 is MNHEY, CDR2 SVGEGT, per germline. CDR3 protein: CASSYSGGDRGGEQYF. In nucleotides, the CDR3 is TGTGCCAGCAGTTACTCGGGGGGGGACAGGGGAGGCGAGCAGTACTTC.

The chain carries TRBV5-5 and TRBJ2-3; D is uncertain. The V end was cut by 2 bases, the J end by 2 bases, with 12 bases between. CDR1 and CDR2 from the germline V gene are SGHKS and YYEKEE (reference sequence). The CDR3 has 15 residues. CDR3 protein: CASSFSGYSTDTQYF. The CDR3 DNA reads as TGTGCCAGCAGCTTTTCAGGATATTCCACAGATACGCAGTATTTT.

The chain carries TRBV5-1 and TRBJ2-1; TRBD2 matches 9 bases. CDR3 size: 16 residues. Germline V gene lookup returns CDR1 SGHRS and CDR2 YFSETQ. The junction had 3 bases not matched to a gene; V was cut back by 0 bases and J by 2 bases. CDR3 DNA sequence: TGCGCCAGCAGCTTGGATCTAGCGGGGACCTACAATGAGCAGTTCTTC. Translation gives CASSLDLAGTYNEQFF.

The rearrangement joins TRBV7-9 to TRBJ2-7; 7 positions match TRBD1. This CDR3 comprises 11 residues. V was pared by 9 bases and J by 4 bases, with 3 bases of the junction left unmatched. Germline V gives CDR1 SEHNR, CDR2 FQNEAQ (reference sequence). CDR3 bases: TGTGCCAGTACAGGGGAATACGAGCAGTACTTC. This translates into CASTGEYEQYF.

There are a few counts of this clone. V and J are TRBV6-5 and TRBJ2-1; TRBD2 matches 10 bases. This CDR3 comprises 15 residues. After removal of 2 bases from V and 8 bases from J, the junction contained 6 bases not matched to a gene. Germline CDR1 and CDR2: MNHEY and SVGAGI. This CDR3 is CASSYERGGRYEQFF. DNA of the CDR3: TGTGCCAGCAGTTACGAGCGGGGGGGCCGGTATGAGCAGTTCTTC.

The rearrangement links TRBV2 to TRBJ1-6; maybe TRBD1 (6 bases). The V gene's germline CDR1 is SNHLY and CDR2 FYNNEI. This CDR3 spans 13 amino acids. The V end lost 5 bases, the J end lost 5 bases, and 7 bases lay between the germline ends. Here the CDR3 DNA reads TGTGCCAGCAGTTGGACAGATAATTCACCCCTCCACTTT. Protein sequence: CASSWTDNSPLHF.

CDR3 protein: CASSQGAGTGDPQETQYF. CDR3 DNA: TGCGCCAGCAGCCAAGGAGCCGGGACAGGGGACCCCCAAGAGACCCAGTACTTC. The gene calls are TRBV4-1 and TRBJ2-5, with 10 bases that match TRBD1. CDR3 length: 18 amino acids. Trimming took 1 base from V and 1 from J; bases not matched to a gene: 9. Germline-derived CDR1 and CDR2 are MGHRA and YSYEKL.

This rearrangement joins TRBV20-1 to TRBJ1-2, with TRBD1 matching over 10 bases. V shed 3 bases and J 6 bases; nucleotides not matched to a gene: 10. The germline gives CDR1 DFQATT, CDR2 SNEGSKA (reference sequence). This CDR3 has 15 residues. The CDR3 sequence is CSASSDRQGADGYTF. As DNA, the CDR3 is TGCAGTGCTAGTTCGGATCGACAGGGGGCTGATGGCTACACCTTC.

The V and J genes are TRBV2 and TRBJ1-5, with no clear D. The V and J ends lost 3 bases and 0 bases respectively, with 12 bases between them. The germline gives CDR1 SNHLY, CDR2 FYNNEI. The CDR3 is 16 residues long. For the CDR3, the DNA is TGTGCCAGCAGTGATTTACAGCTAACTAGCAATCAGCCCCAGCATTTT. Its translation is CASSDLQLTSNQPQHF.

This rearrangement joins TRBV15 to TRBJ1-3, with D unresolved. The CDR3 totals 17 residues. The ends were cut back, 0 bases at V and 0 bases at J, with 12 bases in the middle. From germline, CDR1 is LNHNV and CDR2 YYDKDF (reference sequence). CDR3 sequence reads: CATSRDRQAYSGNTIYF. In DNA, the CDR3 is TGTGCCACCAGCAGAGACCGCCAGGCCTACTCTGGAAACACCATATATTTT.

This chain joins TRBV29-1 and TRBJ2-7; TRBD2 might be the D (5 bases). Germline V gene sequence: CDR1 SQVTM, CDR2 ANQGSEA. CDR3 size: 13 residues. The ends were cut back, 4 bases at V and 0 bases at J, with 10 bases in the middle. CDR3 sequence: CSVVIRGSYEQYF. For the CDR3, the DNA is TGCAGCGTTGTCATCCGGGGCTCCTACGAGCAGTACTTC.